This entry lists 32 T cell receptor beta chains sequenced from one sample in a study of T cell clonality in common variable immunodeficiency. TCRdb's copy holds only in-frame clones and misses some; the assay was immunoSEQ multiplex PCR. The repertoire consists of some 50,000 clones, none detected only once. The source material was peripheral blood mononuclear cells. The receptor source for this set is a person aged 18 to 75 in good health.

This clone was observed many times. Read sequence stops 3 residues before the CDR3 end, and the germline J gene provides the missing end. The V and J genes are TRBV11-2 and TRBJ2-7; 8 nucleotides align to TRBD1. J was trimmed by 6 bases and V by 1 base; bases with no gene match: 5. The V gene's germline CDR1 is SGHAT and CDR2 FQNNGV. This CDR3 has 14 residues. The CDR3 is CASSLGTGISEQYF. Partial CDR3 DNA: TGTGCCAGCAGCTTAGGGACAGGGATCAGCGAG. Together with reference TRBV11-2 and TRBJ2-7, the CDR3 gives the full variable domain: EAGVAQSPRYKIIEKRQSVAFWCNPISGHATLYWYQQILGQGPKLLIQFQNNGVVDDSQLPKDRFSAERLKGVDSTLKIQPAKLEDSAVYLCASSLGTGISEQYFGPGTRLTVT.

The sample holds many counts of this clone. The read stops 3 residues short of the end of the CDR3; the missing end is completed from the germline J gene. This chain joins TRBV5-4 and TRBJ1-4; D unclear. The germline V gene encodes CDR1 SGHNT and CDR2 YYREEE (reference sequence). Trimming left V 2 bases short and J 2 bases short, with 7 bases between. CDR3 size: 14 residues. The covered CDR3 bases are TGTGCCAGCAGCTTTGGGCAGACTAATGAAAAA. Translation: CASSFGQTNEK. The full CDR3 protein reads CASSFGQTNEKLFF.

As to this clone: Read coverage stops 3 residues before the CDR3 terminus; the germline J gene supplies the remainder. Different DNA sequences within this sample yield the same CDR3. The chain recombines TRBV13 with TRBJ2-7; weak D call: TRBD2 (6 bases). Trimming stripped 5 bases from V and 1 base from J, with 9 bases between. Germline V gene lookup returns CDR1 PRHDT and CDR2 FYEKMQ (reference sequence). The CDR3 runs 13 residues. The CDR3 loop reads CASSLGTSYEQYF. CDR3 DNA, as far as it was read: TGTGCCAGCAGCCTTGGGACTTCCTACGAG.

This clone has ten or more counts. The read terminates 3 residues ahead of where the CDR3 ends, so the germline J gene completes it. J is TRBJ2-7 and V is TRBV12-5; possibly TRBD2 for D (5 bases). V lost 7 bases, J lost 1 base, and 14 bases lay in between. Germline V lookup: CDR1 LGHNT, CDR2 FRNRAP. The CDR3 runs 14 residues. The CDR3 bases that were read are TGTGCTAGTGCTCCCGGGGTCGGGTCCTACGAG. It codes for CASAPGVGSYE. The full CDR3 is CASAPGVGSYEQYF.

This clone was recorded many times. The sequence runs out 3 residues before the end of the CDR3; the remainder is reconstructed from the germline J gene. This chain connects TRBV6-2 or TRBV6-3 to TRBJ2-3; D gene ambiguous. The CDR3 extends over 12 amino acids. The germline V gene has CDR1 MNHEY and CDR2 SVGEGT. With 5 bases removed from V and 6 bases from J, the gap between germline ends came to 9 bases. The sequenced part of the CDR3 DNA is TGTGCCAGCAGTCAGGTGGCGGATACG. Translation: CASSQVADT. The full CDR3 protein reads CASSQVADTQYF.

This clone was found many times. Coverage ceases 3 residues before the CDR3 finishes, and the germline J gene fills in the end. This chain connects TRBV20-1 to TRBJ2-1; TRBD2 matches 7 bases. The CDR3 consists of 15 residues. Looked up from germline, CDR1 is DFQATT and CDR2 is SNEGSKA (reference sequence). The trim removed 7 bases at V and 0 bases at J, leaving 9 bases unmatched. The sequenced CDR3 bases are TGCAGTGGCCTGGGGGGACTACTCTCCTACAATGAG. Protein: CSGLGGLLSYNE. The full CDR3 protein reads CSGLGGLLSYNEQFF.

The sample holds many counts of this clone. With the read ending 3 residues before the CDR3 end, the germline J gene is used to fill in that end. This chain connects TRBV18 to TRBJ2-7; the match to TRBD1 covers 8 bases. The CDR3 loop spans 17 amino acids. Germline values: CDR1 KGHSH, CDR2 LQKENI. With V trimmed by 4 bases and J by 0 bases, 11 bases remained unmatched. The sequenced CDR3 bases are TGTGCCAGCTCACGCGCCGGGACAGGTGTTTTCTCCTACGAG. This gives the protein CASSRAGTGVFSYE. The full-length CDR3 reads as CASSRAGTGVFSYEQYF. The whole variable domain, remainder taken from reference TRBV18 and TRBJ2-7, is NAGVMQNPRHLVRRRGQEARLRCSPMKGHSHVYWYRQLPEEGLKFMVYLQKENIIDESGMPKERFSAEFPKEGPSILRIQQVVRGDSAAYFCASSRAGTGVFSYEQYFGPGTRLTVT.

This clone appeared many times. The CDR3 goes on 3 residues after the read ends, and that part is filled in from the germline J gene. This rearrangement joins TRBV18 to TRBJ1-1; 7 positions match TRBD1. The CDR3 has 12 amino acids. Germline V gene lookup returns CDR1 KGHSH and CDR2 LQKENI. J was trimmed by 6 bases and V by 4 bases; bases with no gene match: 2. The CDR3 bases that were read are TGTGCCAGCTCACTCGACAGGGCTGAA. Protein sequence: CASSLDRAE. The full CDR3 protein reads CASSLDRAEAFF. The full variable domain, completed using reference TRBV18 and TRBJ1-1, is NAGVMQNPRHLVRRRGQEARLRCSPMKGHSHVYWYRQLPEEGLKFMVYLQKENIIDESGMPKERFSAEFPKEGPSILRIQQVVRGDSAAYFCASSLDRAEAFFGQGTRLTVV.

This clone was observed many times. The observed sequence ends 3 residues before the CDR3 terminus, with the missing tail filled in from the germline J gene. This rearrangement joins TRBV5-4 to TRBJ2-5; 10 bases line up with TRBD1. Germline lookup yields CDR1 SGHNT and CDR2 YYREEE (reference sequence). This CDR3 region has 15 residues. V lost 0 bases and J lost 5; bases outside the gene matches: 4. The DNA read from the CDR3 is TGTGCCAGCAGCTTGGGAGACAGGGGGCAGGAGACC. This sequence encodes CASSLGDRGQET. The complete CDR3 sequence is CASSLGDRGQETQYF.

This clone was seen at least ten times. From the germline J gene comes the end of the CDR3, since the read stops 3 residues before it. The chain uses TRBV20-1 and TRBJ1-4, with TRBD1 matching 10 bases. V lost 6 bases, J lost 7 bases, and 8 bases stayed unmatched. Looked up from germline, CDR1 is DFQATT and CDR2 is SNEGSKA (reference sequence). The CDR3 runs 14 residues. The CDR3 loop reads CSATETGGFEKLFF. The sequenced part of the CDR3 DNA is TGCAGTGCAACCGAGACAGGGGGCTTTGAAAAA.

This clone was seen at least ten times. The read ends 3 residues early relative to the CDR3; the germline J gene fills the gap. The rearrangement joins TRBV30 to TRBJ2-4; possibly TRBD1 for D (5 bases). CDR3 length equals 13 residues. Germline CDR1 GTSNPN, CDR2 SVGIG (reference sequence). The CDR3 reads CAWSVDRLYGQYF. The CDR3 DNA, read in part, is TGTGCCTGGAGTGTTGACAGACTCTATGGT.

Ten or more counts support this clone. The CDR3 is cut off 3 residues early in the read; its end comes from the germline J gene. The chain couples TRBV7-2 to TRBJ2-5; TRBD2 matches 11 bases. The CDR3 consists of 14 residues. CDR1 is SGHTA and CDR2 is FQGNSA in the germline V gene. V was pared by 10 bases and J by 5 bases, with 9 bases of the junction left unmatched. CDR3 bases read: TGTGCCACCCGAACTAGCGGGGGTTCGGAGACC. This sequence encodes CATRTSGGSET. The CDR3 reads in full as CATRTSGGSETQYF.

There are many counts of this clone. The missing CDR3 end, 3 residues past where the read stops, is filled in from the germline J gene. The chain uses TRBV5-6 and TRBJ1-5; 7 bases are shared with TRBD1. Germline CDR1 is SGHDT and CDR2 is YYEEEE. The length of the CDR3 is 14 residues. J gave up 3 bases and V 4 bases, and 4 bases lay outside the gene matches. The CDR3 sequence: CASSEGQINQPQHF. The sequenced CDR3 bases are TGTGCCAGCAGCGAGGGACAGATCAATCAGCCC.

This clone was counted at least ten times. The CDR3 end falls 3 residues outside the read, so it is completed with the germline J gene. The rearrangement joins TRBV20-1 to TRBJ1-1; D unresolved. V lost 0 bases and J 5 bases, leaving 13 bases between the germline ends. CDR1 DFQATT and CDR2 SNEGSKA come from the germline V gene (reference sequence). The CDR3 is 14 amino acids. The part of the CDR3 DNA that was read is TGCAGTGCTAGAGATATAGGACGGGGTACTGAA. It codes for CSARDIGRGTE. The full CDR3 is CSARDIGRGTEAFF.

There are many counts of this clone. The CDR3 end lies 3 residues beyond the end of the read and is filled in from the germline J gene. V usage is TRBV5-1 and J usage is TRBJ1-1; tentative D call: TRBD1 (6 bases). Deletions cut 6 bases from V and 1 base from J, with 10 bases between. The germline CDR1 and CDR2 sequences are SGHRS and YFSETQ. This CDR3 comprises 13 residues. CDR3 in amino acids: CASTQGTNTEAFF. The part of the CDR3 DNA that was read is TGCGCCAGCACCCAGGGGACGAACACTGAA. Looking up the rest from reference TRBV5-1 and TRBJ1-1 gives the full variable domain: KAGVTQTPRYLIKTRGQQVTLSCSPISGHRSVSWYQQTPGQGLQFLFEYFSETQRNKGNFPGRFSGRQFSNSRSEMNVSTLELGDSALYLCASTQGTNTEAFFGQGTRLTVV.

In regard to this clone: The read falls 3 residues short of the CDR3 end, and the missing part is taken from the germline J gene. This rearrangement joins TRBV6-2 or TRBV6-3 to TRBJ2-3; 9 nucleotides match TRBD1. This CDR3 spans 15 amino acids. In germline, CDR1 is MNHEY, CDR2 SVGEGT. The CDR3 reads CASSYGTGNQEAQYF. The DNA read from the CDR3 is TGTGCCAGCAGTTACGGGACAGGGAATCAAGAGGCG.

This clone has ten or more counts. The sequenced fragment ends 3 residues before the CDR3 boundary, so the rest is inferred from the germline J gene. The genes are TRBV20-1 and TRBJ2-1; D might be TRBD1 (5 bases). Germline values: CDR1 DFQATT, CDR2 SNEGSKA (reference sequence). The V gene lost 5 bases and the J gene lost 5 bases, with 19 bases spanning the gap. CDR3 length: 15 amino acids. CDR3 DNA, as far as it was read: TGCAGTGCTGACTCGACAGAAAACTTTAACAATGAG. Translation gives CSADSTENFNNE. The full CDR3 is CSADSTENFNNEQFF.

This clone has ten or more counts. The read falls 3 residues short of the CDR3 end, and the missing part is taken from the germline J gene. This chain connects TRBV2 to TRBJ1-2, with D perhaps matching TRBD1 (6 bases). V gave up 4 bases and J gave up 4 bases, with 10 bases separating them. This CDR3 contains 13 residues. Germline V gives CDR1 SNHLY, CDR2 FYNNEI. The part of the CDR3 DNA that was read is TGTGCCAGCAGTGGGACAGCCAGCTATGGC. This translates into CASSGTASYG. In full, the CDR3 reads CASSGTASYGYTF.

This clone was detected many times. The observed sequence ends 3 residues before the CDR3 terminus, with the missing tail filled in from the germline J gene. The rearrangement uses TRBV19 and TRBJ2-7, with TRBD1 matching over 7 bases. The junction had 7 bases not matched to a gene; V was cut back by 3 bases and J by 2 bases. CDR3 length: 15 amino acids. Germline-derived CDR1 and CDR2 are LNHDA and SQIVND (reference sequence). CDR3 in amino acids: CASSIRGGDPYEQYF. The CDR3 bases that were read are TGTGCCAGTAGTATTCGAGGGGGCGACCCCTACGAG.

This clone was seen ten or more times. The read gets to within 3 residues of the CDR3 end, and the germline J gene fills in the rest. The chain uses TRBV10-2 and TRBJ1-3; unclear D gene. The CDR3 is made up of 11 amino acids. Germline V gene data show CDR1 as WSHSY and CDR2 as SAAADI. The sequenced CDR3 bases are TGCGCCAGCAGTGAACTGGAAGGG. It specifies CASSELEG. In full, the CDR3 is CASSELEGIYF.

Partial CDR3 DNA: TGTGCCAGCAGCGCCGGACAGGGGCACACAGATACG. The encoded protein is CASSAGQGHTDT. The CDR3 in its entirety is CASSAGQGHTDTQYF. This rearrangement joins TRBV7-6 to TRBJ2-3; 9 bases are a match to TRBD1. The read stops 3 residues short of the end of the CDR3; the missing end is completed from the germline J gene. The junction had 5 bases not matched to a gene; V was cut back by 5 bases and J by 2 bases. Per the germline V gene, CDR1 is SGHVS and CDR2 is FNYEAQ. This CDR3 is 15 amino acids long.

This clone was counted many times. The read terminates 3 residues before the CDR3 end, so the remaining end is supplied by the germline J gene. The chain links TRBV7-9 to TRBJ1-2, with 9 bases fitting TRBD1. Germline V CDR1 and CDR2: SEHNR, FQNEAQ (reference sequence). The CDR3 spans 13 residues. The sequenced part of the CDR3 DNA is TGTGCCAGCGGGCAAACAGGGGGCAGTAGC. As protein: CASGQTGGSS. The whole CDR3 protein reads CASGQTGGSSYTF.

A note on this clone: The read ends 3 residues before the CDR3 terminus; that terminus is restored from the germline J gene. V usage is TRBV2 and J usage is TRBJ1-2; no clear D gene. The CDR3 length is 15 residues. Germline CDR1 and CDR2: SNHLY and FYNNEI. Incomplete CDR3 DNA: TGTGCCAGCAGTTATACTCTAGCGGTGATCGGTGAC. This sequence encodes CASSYTLAVIGD. The CDR3 in full is CASSYTLAVIGDYTF.

This clone has more than one count but fewer than ten. The CDR3 end falls 3 residues outside the read, so it is completed with the germline J gene. This chain joins TRBV20-1 and TRBJ1-4, with D possibly being TRBD1 (5 bases). There are 16 residues in the CDR3. The V gene's germline CDR1 is DFQATT and CDR2 SNEGSKA (reference sequence). The CDR3 bases that were read are TGCAGTGCTAGAATTATGCAGGGCGGTGAGAATTCACCA. It encodes CSARIMQGGENSP. The whole CDR3 sequence is CSARIMQGGENSPLFF.

Only a few counts were recorded for this clone. At one boundary the junction diverges from the germline segment, which might be a read error. Read sequence stops 3 residues before the CDR3 end, and the germline J gene provides the missing end. The same CDR3 also results from other DNA sequences found in this sample. The chain carries TRBV5-1 and TRBJ1-3, with no clear D. The CDR3 runs to 14 residues. The germline V gene encodes CDR1 SGHRS and CDR2 YFSETQ. The CDR3 here is CASSSGSAGNTIYF. The DNA read from the CDR3 is TGCGCCAGCAGCTCCGGGTCAGCTGGAAACACG. The full variable domain, rest sourced from reference TRBV5-1 and TRBJ1-3, is KAGVTQTPRYLIKTRGQQVTLSCSPISGHRSVSWYQQTPGQGLQFLFEYFSETQRNKGNFPGRFSGRQFSNSRSEMNVSTLELGDSALYLCASSSGSAGNTIYFGEGSWLTVV.

This clone was recorded many times. The read terminates 3 residues ahead of where the CDR3 ends, so the germline J gene completes it. The J gene is TRBJ1-2, the V gene TRBV6-1; tentatively, D is TRBD1 (6 bases). Germline V gene sequence: CDR1 MNHNS, CDR2 SASEGT. Trimming pared 3 bases from V and 5 bases from J, leaving 10 bases between. The CDR3 contains 13 residues. CDR3 amino acids: CASSEEDSYGYTF. Partial CDR3 DNA: TGTGCCAGCAGTGAGGAGGACAGTTATGGC.

This clone was recorded at least ten times. Sequencing ends 3 residues short of the CDR3 end; the germline J gene provides the rest. This chain uses TRBV30 with TRBJ2-7; 10 bases match TRBD1. This CDR3 is 14 amino acids long. The germline CDR1 and CDR2 sequences are GTSNPN and SVGIG (reference sequence). V shed 3 bases, J shed 4 bases, and the junction held 6 bases outside the gene matches. This CDR3 is CAWSHDRGLYEQYF. The sequenced CDR3 bases are TGTGCCTGGAGCCACGACAGGGGGCTGTACGAG.

This clone was detected ten times or more. The read ends 3 residues shy of where the CDR3 ends; the end is completed using the germline J gene. V is TRBV19 and J is TRBJ2-4, with D perhaps TRBD1 (5 bases). The germline CDR1 and CDR2 sequences are LNHDA and SQIVND (reference sequence). The CDR3 is made up of 11 amino acids. CDR3 bases read: TGTGCCAGTAGTATGGGGCCGATT. It codes for CASSMGPI. The whole CDR3 sequence is CASSMGPIQYF.

Ten or more counts support this clone. The sequence runs out 3 residues before the end of the CDR3; the remainder is reconstructed from the germline J gene. The chain combines TRBV5-6 with TRBJ1-2; D ambiguous. This CDR3 spans 13 amino acids. V lost 4 bases and J lost 1, with 8 bases in between. Germline V gene lookup returns CDR1 SGHDT and CDR2 YYEEEE. The CDR3 here is CASSATNNYGYTF. CDR3 DNA (partial): TGTGCCAGCAGCGCGACTAATAACTATGGC.

There are many counts of this clone. The read terminates 3 residues ahead of where the CDR3 ends, so the germline J gene completes it. The chain joins TRBV5-5 to TRBJ1-2, with TRBD1 matching 12 bases. The germline V gene encodes CDR1 SGHKS and CDR2 YYEKEE (reference sequence). The CDR3 is 15 amino acids. J lost 5 bases, V lost 4 bases, and 6 bases had no gene match. CDR3 DNA, as far as it was read: TGTGCCAGCAGCCCAGGGACAGGGGGCCCTTATGGC. This codes for CASSPGTGGPYG. In full, the CDR3 reads CASSPGTGGPYGYTF.

This clone has ten or more counts. The DNA ends 3 residues before the CDR3 does, and the rest of the CDR3 is filled in from the germline J gene. The rearrangement links TRBV19 to TRBJ1-2, with D perhaps TRBD1 (6 bases). Germline V gene sequence: CDR1 LNHDA, CDR2 SQIVND (reference sequence). The CDR3 runs to 15 residues. The germline V and J ends were trimmed by 5 bases and 2 bases, with 15 bases remaining between them. The CDR3 loop is CASSPTTGTNYGYTF. The CDR3 DNA, read in part, is TGTGCCAGTAGTCCAACGACCGGGACAAACTATGGC. The full variable domain, in which reference TRBV19 and TRBJ1-2 provide the parts outside the CDR3, is DGGITQSPKYLFRKEGQNVTLSCEQNLNHDAMYWYRQDPGQGLRLIYYSQIVNDFQKGDIAEGYSVSREKKESFPLTVTSAQKNPTAFYLCASSPTTGTNYGYTFGSGTRLTVV.

This clone was seen repeatedly, ten times or more. The CDR3 loop reads CASSPSGTGFNQPQHF. The DNA read from the CDR3 is TGTGCCAGTAGTCCATCCGGGACAGGGTTCAATCAGCCC. This rearrangement joins TRBV19 to TRBJ1-5; 9 bases match TRBD1. The observed sequence ends 3 residues before the CDR3 terminus, with the missing tail filled in from the germline J gene. The junction had 8 bases not matched to a gene; V was cut back by 5 bases and J by 3 bases. The CDR3 sequence is 16 residues long. Germline V lookup: CDR1 LNHDA, CDR2 SQIVND (reference sequence). The full variable domain, with the rest looked up from reference TRBV19 and TRBJ1-5, is DGGITQSPKYLFRKEGQNVTLSCEQNLNHDAMYWYRQDPGQGLRLIYYSQIVNDFQKGDIAEGYSVSREKKESFPLTVTSAQKNPTAFYLCASSPSGTGFNQPQHFGDGTRLSIL.